The 2 T cell receptor beta chains given below trace back to one sample, sequenced in a study of cytomegalovirus exposure and HLA in healthy donors. TCRdb's table, derived via immunoSEQ multiplex PCR, lists solely in-frame clones and lacks some. The sample has 60,000 or so clones, just under 95% seen once. The specimen sequenced was PBMCs. The receptors derive from a man aged 18-30 years in good health and CMV-seronegative.

J is TRBJ1-2 and V is TRBV25-1, with D perhaps TRBD1 (5 bases). Per the germline V gene, CDR1 is MGHDK and CDR2 is SYGVNS. The CDR3 loop spans 15 amino acids. Trimming left V 0 bases short and J 2 bases short, with 10 bases between. The CDR3 nucleotides are TGTGCCAGCAGTGAATACTTTCAGGGAAACTATGGCTACACCTTC. Encoded protein: CASSEYFQGNYGYTF.

This chain links TRBV28 with TRBJ2-7; D is ambiguous. The germline V gene has CDR1 MDHEN and CDR2 SYDVKM. This CDR3 comprises 14 residues. Trimming removed 3 bases at V and 0 bases at J, with 9 bases between. The CDR3 DNA follows: TGTGCCAGCAGTTTTCCCGTACACTCCTACGAGCAGTACTTC. Translating it yields CASSFPVHSYEQYF.